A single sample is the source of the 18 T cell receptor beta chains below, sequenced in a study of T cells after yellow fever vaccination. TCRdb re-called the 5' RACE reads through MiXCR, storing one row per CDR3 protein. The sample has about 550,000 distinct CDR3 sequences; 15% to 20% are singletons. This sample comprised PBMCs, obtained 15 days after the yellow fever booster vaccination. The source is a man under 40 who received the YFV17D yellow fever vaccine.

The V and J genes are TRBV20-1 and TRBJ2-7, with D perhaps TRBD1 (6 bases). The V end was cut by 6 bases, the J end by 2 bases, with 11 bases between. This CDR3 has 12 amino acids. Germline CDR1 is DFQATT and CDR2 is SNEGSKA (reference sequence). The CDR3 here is CSAGQFPYEQYF. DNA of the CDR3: TGCAGTGCCGGACAGTTCCCCTACGAGCAGTACTTC.

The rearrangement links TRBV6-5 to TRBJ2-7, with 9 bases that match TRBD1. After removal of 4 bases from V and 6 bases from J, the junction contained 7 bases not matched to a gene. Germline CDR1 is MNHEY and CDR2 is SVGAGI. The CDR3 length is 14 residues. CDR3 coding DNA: TGTGCCAGCAGTTTACAGGGGGCAACTGGCGAGCAGTACTTC. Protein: CASSLQGATGEQYF.

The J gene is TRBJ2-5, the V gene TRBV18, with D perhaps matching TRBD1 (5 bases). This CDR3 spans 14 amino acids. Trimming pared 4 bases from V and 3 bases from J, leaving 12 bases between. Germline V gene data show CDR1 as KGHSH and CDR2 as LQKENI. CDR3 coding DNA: TGTGCCAGCTCACAGACTCAGGGTGAAGAGACCCAGTACTTC. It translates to CASSQTQGEETQYF.

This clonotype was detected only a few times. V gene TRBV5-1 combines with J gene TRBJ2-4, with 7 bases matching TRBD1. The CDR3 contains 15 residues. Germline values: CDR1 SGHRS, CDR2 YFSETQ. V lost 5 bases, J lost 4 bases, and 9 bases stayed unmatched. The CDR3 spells CASRAIQGTKNIQYF. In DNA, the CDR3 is TGCGCCAGCAGAGCTATACAGGGGACAAAAAACATTCAGTACTTC.

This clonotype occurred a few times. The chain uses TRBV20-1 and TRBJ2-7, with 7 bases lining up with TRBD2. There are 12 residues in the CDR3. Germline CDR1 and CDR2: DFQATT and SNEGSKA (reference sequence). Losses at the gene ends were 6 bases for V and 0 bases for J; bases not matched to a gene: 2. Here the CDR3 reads CSAGGGSYEQYF. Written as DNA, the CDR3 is TGCAGTGCGGGGGGGGGCTCCTACGAGCAGTACTTC.

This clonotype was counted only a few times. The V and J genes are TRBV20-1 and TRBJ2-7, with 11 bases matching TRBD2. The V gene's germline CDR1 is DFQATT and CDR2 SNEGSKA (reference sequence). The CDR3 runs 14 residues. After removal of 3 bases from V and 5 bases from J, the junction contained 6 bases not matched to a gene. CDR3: CSASGPLAGDEQYF. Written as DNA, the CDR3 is TGCAGTGCTAGCGGGCCACTAGCGGGAGACGAGCAGTACTTC.

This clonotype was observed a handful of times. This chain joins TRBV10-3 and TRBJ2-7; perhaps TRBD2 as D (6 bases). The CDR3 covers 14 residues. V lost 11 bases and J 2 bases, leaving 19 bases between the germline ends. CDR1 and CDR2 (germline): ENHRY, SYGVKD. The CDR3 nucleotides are TGTGCCGTCGCGGGACCGGCCAGCCCCTACGAGCAGTACTTC. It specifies CAVAGPASPYEQYF.

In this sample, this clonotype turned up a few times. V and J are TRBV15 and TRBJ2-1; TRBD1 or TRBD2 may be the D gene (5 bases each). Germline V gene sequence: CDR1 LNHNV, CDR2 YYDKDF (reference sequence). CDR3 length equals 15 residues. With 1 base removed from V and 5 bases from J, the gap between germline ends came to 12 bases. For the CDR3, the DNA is TGTGCCACCAGCAGAGGGTTGGGGACCAACAATGAGCAGTTCTTC. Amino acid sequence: CATSRGLGTNNEQFF.

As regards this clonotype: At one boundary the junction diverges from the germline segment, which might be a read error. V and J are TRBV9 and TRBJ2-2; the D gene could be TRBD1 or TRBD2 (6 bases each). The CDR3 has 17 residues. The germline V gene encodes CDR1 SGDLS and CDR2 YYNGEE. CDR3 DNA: TGTGCCAGCAGCCCGTTCGGGGGCCTCCCGAACCCCGGGGAGCTGTTTTTT. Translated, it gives CASSPFGGLPNPGELFF.

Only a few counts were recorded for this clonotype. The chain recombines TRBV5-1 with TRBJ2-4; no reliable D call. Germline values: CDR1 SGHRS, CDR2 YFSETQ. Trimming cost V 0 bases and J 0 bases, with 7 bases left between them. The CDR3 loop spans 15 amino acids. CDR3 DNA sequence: TGCGCCAGCAGCTTGGAGCTGGGAGCCAAAAACATTCAGTACTTC. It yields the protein CASSLELGAKNIQYF.

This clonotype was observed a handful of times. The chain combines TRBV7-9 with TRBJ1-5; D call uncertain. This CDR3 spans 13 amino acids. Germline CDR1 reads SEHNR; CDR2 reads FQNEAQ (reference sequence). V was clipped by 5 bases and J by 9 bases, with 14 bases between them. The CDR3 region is CASSRDQEGPQHF. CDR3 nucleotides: TGTGCCAGCAGCCGGGATCAGGAGGGGCCCCAGCATTTT.

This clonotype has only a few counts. The CDR3 bases are TGTGCCAGCAGCTTTCTCCGGAGTAGCGGGAGGGCCCTCAATGAGCAGTTCTTC. It is translated as CASSFLRSSGRALNEQFF. The chain combines TRBV7-6 with TRBJ2-1, with 11 bases identical to TRBD2. Germline V gene lookup returns CDR1 SGHVS and CDR2 FNYEAQ. This CDR3 region has 18 residues. V dropped 3 bases and J dropped 6; count of bases not matched to a gene: 13.

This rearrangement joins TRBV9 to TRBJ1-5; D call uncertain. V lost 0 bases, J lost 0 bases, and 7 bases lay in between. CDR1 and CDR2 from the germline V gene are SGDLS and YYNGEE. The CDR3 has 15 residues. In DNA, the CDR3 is TGTGCCAGCAGCGTAGATCCCAATAGCAATCAGCCCCAGCATTTT. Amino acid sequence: CASSVDPNSNQPQHF. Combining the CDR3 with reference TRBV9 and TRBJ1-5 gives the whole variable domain DSGVTQTPKHLITATGQRVTLRCSPRSGDLSVYWYQQSLDQGLQFLIQYYNGEERAKGNILERFSAQQFPDLHSELNLSSLELGDSALYFCASSVDPNSNQPQHFGDGTRLSIL.

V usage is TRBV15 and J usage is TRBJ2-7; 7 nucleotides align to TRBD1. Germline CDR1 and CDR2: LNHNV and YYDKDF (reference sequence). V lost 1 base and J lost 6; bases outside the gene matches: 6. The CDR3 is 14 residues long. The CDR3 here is CATSRAQTGSEQYF. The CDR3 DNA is TGTGCCACCAGCAGAGCCCAGACAGGGTCCGAGCAGTACTTC.

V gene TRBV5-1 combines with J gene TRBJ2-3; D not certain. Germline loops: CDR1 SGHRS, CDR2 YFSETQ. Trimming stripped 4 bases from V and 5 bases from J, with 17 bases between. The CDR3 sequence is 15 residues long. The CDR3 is CASSVSGYRLDTQYF. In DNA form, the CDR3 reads TGCGCCAGCAGCGTTTCGGGTTACCGGTTAGATACGCAGTATTTT.

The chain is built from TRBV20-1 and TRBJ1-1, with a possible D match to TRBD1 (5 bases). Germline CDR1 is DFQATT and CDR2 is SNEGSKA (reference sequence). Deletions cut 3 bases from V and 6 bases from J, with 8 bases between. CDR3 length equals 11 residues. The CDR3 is CSASAGAEAFF. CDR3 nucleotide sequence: TGCAGTGCTAGTGCGGGGGCTGAAGCTTTCTTT.

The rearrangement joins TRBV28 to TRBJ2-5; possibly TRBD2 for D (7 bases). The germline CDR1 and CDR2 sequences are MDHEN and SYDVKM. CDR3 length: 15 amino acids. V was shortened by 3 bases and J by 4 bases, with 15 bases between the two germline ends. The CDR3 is CASSFTGGATETQYF. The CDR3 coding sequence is TGTGCCAGCAGTTTTACGGGGGGCGCAACAGAGACCCAGTACTTC.

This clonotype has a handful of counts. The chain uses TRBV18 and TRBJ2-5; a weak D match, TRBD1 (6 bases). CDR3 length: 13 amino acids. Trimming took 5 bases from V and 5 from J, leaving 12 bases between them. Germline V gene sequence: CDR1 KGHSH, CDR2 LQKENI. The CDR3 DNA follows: TGTGCCAGCTCAACACAGGGTCTGGAGACCCAGTACTTC. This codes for CASSTQGLETQYF.